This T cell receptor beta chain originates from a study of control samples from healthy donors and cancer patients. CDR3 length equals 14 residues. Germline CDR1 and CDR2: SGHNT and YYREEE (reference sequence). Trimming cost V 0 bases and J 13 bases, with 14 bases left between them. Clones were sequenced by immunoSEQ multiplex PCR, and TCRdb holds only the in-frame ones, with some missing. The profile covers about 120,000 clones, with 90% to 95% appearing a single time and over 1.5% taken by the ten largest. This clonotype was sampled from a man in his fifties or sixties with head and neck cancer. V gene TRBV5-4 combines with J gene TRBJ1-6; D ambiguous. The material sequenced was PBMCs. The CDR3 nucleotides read TGTGCCAGCAGCTTGGCCCATCTCCCATCCCCCCTCCACTTT. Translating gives CASSLAHLPSPLHF.